This T cell receptor beta chain is drawn from a study of T cells in Graves' hyperthyroidism and ophthalmopathy. Study outcomes and limitations: The model foresaw ophthalmopathy a median about 6.5 months prior to onset. Within blood appeared most thyroid clonotypes that had expanded above 0.001.

Template material for amplifying TCR beta CDR3 regions consisted of RNA transcripts. The TCR CDR3 first-round RT-PCR relied on the HTBI primer set. MiXCR was run by TCRdb on the multiplex PCR reads, yielding one entry per CDR3 protein. The repertoire holds roughly 380,000 distinct CDR3 sequences, with 15% to 20% as singletons. Graves' hyperthyroidism qualified as stable when ophthalmopathy did not progress within 18 months. In this sample, this clonotype turned up many times. Its antigen is still unknown. Unmatched junction bases numbered 14, after V lost 6 bases and J lost 0 bases. Per germline, CDR1 LGHNA and CDR2 YNFKEQ. The CDR3 extends over 18 amino acids.

V gene TRBV4-2 combines with J gene TRBJ2-5; 9 positions agree with TRBD2. The sample comprised blood. The receptor was isolated from a young woman with Graves' hyperthyroidism. The CDR3 protein is CASRRDGGAGGHQETQYF. For the CDR3, the DNA is TGTGCCAGCAGGAGGGACGGGGGAGCGGGGGGCCACCAAGAGACCCAGTACTTC.